This passage covers 23 T cell receptor beta chains from one sample sequenced in a study of CD8 T cells in Susac syndrome. RNA totalling 0.5 to 1 ug underwent reverse transcription with random hexamers. TCRdb re-called the immunoSEQ multiplex PCR reads with MiXCR, one entry per CDR3 protein. The sample includes about 430,000 distinct CDR3 sequences, around 85% seen only once; the top ten take under 0.15%. Sequencing was performed on CD8+ T cells from PBMCs. The receptors shown here come from a human donor with multiple sclerosis.

V gene TRBV10-3 combines with J gene TRBJ2-3; 8 nucleotides match TRBD1. CDR1 and CDR2 (germline): ENHRY, SYGVKD. Trimming took 0 bases from V and 3 from J; bases not matched to a gene: 8. The CDR3 contains 17 residues. CDR3 residues: CAISESLAGGLTDTQYF. CDR3 nucleotides: TGTGCCATCAGTGAGTCCCTCGCAGGGGGCCTGACAGATACGCAGTATTTT.

This clonotype was seen just once. This chain connects TRBV4-1 to TRBJ1-2; TRBD1 aligns across 7 bases. The CDR3 is made up of 15 amino acids. The J segment lost 3 bases and the V segment lost 3 bases, leaving 7 bases of the junction unmatched. Germline V CDR1 and CDR2: MGHRA, YSYEKL. CDR3 protein: CASSQEQGLHYGYTF. In nucleotides, the CDR3 is TGCGCCAGCAGCCAGGAACAGGGGCTCCACTATGGCTACACCTTC.

The chain couples TRBV20-1 to TRBJ2-1; 10 bases match TRBD2. Germline V lookup: CDR1 DFQATT, CDR2 SNEGSKA (reference sequence). Trimming at V came to 7 bases and at J to 4 bases, leaving 7 bases not matched to a gene. CDR3 length: 14 residues. The CDR3 reads CSVAGTSAYNEQFF. The CDR3 nucleotides read TGCAGTGTTGCCGGGACTAGCGCATACAATGAGCAGTTCTTC.

The rearrangement joins TRBV4-1 to TRBJ1-2; D gene uncertain. The V gene lost 1 base and the J gene lost 0 bases, with 9 bases spanning the gap. This CDR3 region has 15 residues. Germline assignment: CDR1 MGHRA and CDR2 YSYEKL. This CDR3 reads CASSQVGEANYGYTF. The CDR3 DNA follows: TGCGCCAGCAGCCAAGTCGGGGAGGCTAACTATGGCTACACCTTC.

The chain employs TRBV28 and TRBJ2-7; 7 bases agree with TRBD1. Germline V gives CDR1 MDHEN, CDR2 SYDVKM. CDR3 length: 15 amino acids. V was pared by 3 bases and J by 0 bases, with 5 bases of the junction left unmatched. DNA for the CDR3: TGTGCCAGCAGTTTGTGGGACAGCCTCTCCTACGAGCAGTACTTC. Translating gives CASSLWDSLSYEQYF.

The CDR3 region is CSARLRGGGQSSYEQYF. The DNA for the CDR3 is TGCAGTGCTAGATTACGAGGGGGGGGACAGAGCTCCTACGAGCAGTACTTC. V usage is TRBV20-1 and J usage is TRBJ2-7; D tentatively reads TRBD1 or TRBD2 (7 bases each). The germline V and J ends were trimmed by 2 bases and 0 bases, with 20 bases remaining between them. This CDR3 has 17 residues. The germline V gene encodes CDR1 DFQATT and CDR2 SNEGSKA (reference sequence).

The genes are TRBV6-1 and TRBJ2-1, with 10 nucleotides matching TRBD1. The CDR3 is made up of 18 amino acids. CDR1 MNHNS and CDR2 SASEGT come from the germline V gene. The V gene end was trimmed by 0 bases and the J gene end by 8 bases; junction bases not matched to a gene: 13. The CDR3 is CASSEALRGTGAMDEQFF. CDR3 coding DNA: TGTGCCAGCAGTGAAGCGCTTCGGGGGACAGGGGCAATGGATGAGCAGTTCTTC.

The J gene is TRBJ2-1, the V gene TRBV29-1, with D possibly being TRBD2 (5 bases). Trimming took off 5 bases at V and 6 bases at J, with 11 bases between the two ends. The CDR3 has 12 amino acids. Germline CDR1 is SQVTM and CDR2 is ANQGSEA. As DNA, the CDR3 is TGCAGCGTTTTCCTAGCAGTCAATGAGCAGTTCTTC. Translated, it gives CSVFLAVNEQFF.

This clonotype was recorded a few times. V and J are TRBV6-1 and TRBJ2-7; 7 bases are shared with TRBD1. This CDR3 is 14 amino acids long. Germline CDR1 and CDR2: MNHNS and SASEGT. After removal of 6 bases from V and 3 bases from J, the junction contained 8 bases not matched to a gene. The CDR3 region is CASSLRGPLYEQYF. In DNA form, the CDR3 reads TGTGCCAGCAGCCTAAGGGGGCCCCTCTACGAGCAGTACTTC.

The chain carries TRBV27 and TRBJ2-1, with 11 positions matching TRBD2. V shed 3 bases, J shed 8 bases, and the junction held 6 bases outside the gene matches. There are 15 residues in the CDR3. Per the germline V gene, CDR1 is MNHEY and CDR2 is SMNVEV (reference sequence). CDR3 residues: CASSLVAGGPHEQFF. Written as DNA, the CDR3 is TGTGCCAGCAGTTTGGTAGCGGGAGGGCCCCATGAGCAGTTCTTC.

V and J are TRBV6-1 and TRBJ2-4; D ambiguous. The germline V and J ends were trimmed by 5 bases and 0 bases, with 20 bases remaining between them. Germline values: CDR1 MNHNS, CDR2 SASEGT. The CDR3 is 18 amino acids. The CDR3 bases are TGTGCCAGCAGTCCCGTCTGGTCCCTCATCCTAGCCAAAAACATTCAGTACTTC. Translated: CASSPVWSLILAKNIQYF.

The rearrangement joins TRBV3-1 to TRBJ2-1, with 8 bases identical to TRBD1. Germline CDR1 LGHDT, CDR2 YNNKEL (reference sequence). Trimming at V came to 3 bases and at J to 7 bases, leaving 20 bases not matched to a gene. The CDR3 is made up of 19 amino acids. This CDR3 reads CASSHTQGSVQGARNEQFF. In DNA form, the CDR3 reads TGTGCCAGCAGCCACACTCAGGGTTCAGTCCAGGGGGCGCGAAATGAGCAGTTCTTC.

V is TRBV5-1 and J is TRBJ2-7; D remains ambiguous. Trimming took off 0 bases at V and 2 bases at J, with 6 bases between the two ends. In germline, CDR1 is SGHRS, CDR2 YFSETQ. The CDR3 is 13 amino acids. As DNA, the CDR3 is TGCGCCAGCAGCTTGGGGTGGACCTACGAGCAGTACTTC. This translates into CASSLGWTYEQYF. Filled out from reference TRBV5-1 and TRBJ2-7, the complete variable domain reads KAGVTQTPRYLIKTRGQQVTLSCSPISGHRSVSWYQQTPGQGLQFLFEYFSETQRNKGNFPGRFSGRQFSNSRSEMNVSTLELGDSALYLCASSLGWTYEQYFGPGTRLTVT.

This sequence joins TRBV4-1 and TRBJ2-3; TRBD2 agrees at 10 bases. Looked up from germline, CDR1 is MGHRA and CDR2 is YSYEKL. The CDR3 extends over 16 amino acids. Trimming took 1 base from V and 4 from J; bases not matched to a gene: 5. As DNA, the CDR3 is TGCGCCAGCAGCCAAGGAGGAAGCGGGGGGGCAGATACGCAGTATTTT. Translated, it gives CASSQGGSGGADTQYF.

The chain recombines TRBV27 with TRBJ1-6; 7 bases fit TRBD1. Germline trimming cut 5 bases from V and 7 bases from J; bases unmatched to any gene: 5. The CDR3 has 14 residues. CDR1 is MNHEY, CDR2 SMNVEV, per germline (reference sequence). CDR3 loop: CASSTGTANSPLHF. DNA of the CDR3: TGTGCCAGCAGTACCGGGACAGCCAATTCACCCCTCCACTTT.

The genes are TRBV7-9 and TRBJ1-3; no clear D. The CDR3 has 17 residues. The V gene's germline CDR1 is SEHNR and CDR2 FQNEAQ (reference sequence). Trimming pared 5 bases from V and 4 bases from J, leaving 21 bases between. CDR3: CASSTVDPPNLGNTIYF. The CDR3 DNA reads as TGTGCCAGCAGCACGGTGGACCCGCCTAACTTGGGAAACACCATATATTTT.

V is TRBV5-6 and J is TRBJ2-2; 7 positions match TRBD2. Germline CDR1 SGHDT, CDR2 YYEEEE. The CDR3 covers 14 residues. The ends lost 6 bases at V and 3 bases at J; junction bases unmatched: 5. CDR3 nucleotide sequence: TGTGCCAGCACGGCGGGAGAAGACACCGGGGAGCTGTTTTTT. Translated, it gives CASTAGEDTGELFF.

This chain connects TRBV27 to TRBJ2-2; 10 nucleotides align to TRBD2. CDR1 is MNHEY, CDR2 SMNVEV, per germline (reference sequence). This CDR3 spans 17 amino acids. With 6 bases clipped from V and 4 bases from J, the junction kept 11 bases outside the gene matches. This CDR3 is CASRSEREGVGTGELFF. DNA of the CDR3: TGTGCCAGCAGATCGGAGCGGGAGGGTGTTGGCACCGGGGAGCTGTTTTTT.

This rearrangement joins TRBV7-9 to TRBJ2-1; D is ambiguous. This CDR3 is built from 15 residues. The germline V gene encodes CDR1 SEHNR and CDR2 FQNEAQ (reference sequence). V was trimmed by 5 bases and J by 0 bases, leaving 11 bases between them. The CDR3 DNA sequence: TGTGCCAGCAGCACCAACCAGGACTCCTACAATGAGCAGTTCTTC. Protein product: CASSTNQDSYNEQFF.

The chain joins TRBV28 to TRBJ2-1; D gene uncertain. This CDR3 comprises 18 residues. V was shortened by 2 bases and J by 4 bases, with 21 bases between the two germline ends. The germline V gene encodes CDR1 MDHEN and CDR2 SYDVKM. The DNA for the CDR3 is TGTGCCAGCAGTTTAAGAGGTTTGGTCAGCTCAGGATACAATGAGCAGTTCTTC. Its protein is CASSLRGLVSSGYNEQFF.

The chain is built from TRBV9 and TRBJ2-7; 8 bases are shared with TRBD2. Germline V lookup: CDR1 SGDLS, CDR2 YYNGEE. This CDR3 contains 15 residues. V lost 0 bases and J lost 2; bases outside the gene matches: 4. DNA of the CDR3: TGTGCCAGCAGCGTAGGGGTAGCGGGGACCTACGAGCAGTACTTC. As protein: CASSVGVAGTYEQYF. The full variable domain, its missing parts supplied by reference TRBV9 and TRBJ2-7, is DSGVTQTPKHLITATGQRVTLRCSPRSGDLSVYWYQQSLDQGLQFLIQYYNGEERAKGNILERFSAQQFPDLHSELNLSSLELGDSALYFCASSVGVAGTYEQYFGPGTRLTVT.

This rearrangement joins TRBV15 to TRBJ1-5; perhaps TRBD1 as D (5 bases). The germline V and J ends were trimmed by 2 bases and 6 bases, with 17 bases remaining between them. Germline lookup yields CDR1 LNHNV and CDR2 YYDKDF (reference sequence). The CDR3 loop spans 16 amino acids. As DNA, the CDR3 is TGTGCCACCAGCAGACACGTGGGGGGTGAAGGTCAGCCCCAGCATTTT. This gives the protein CATSRHVGGEGQPQHF.

Concerning this clonotype: A junction end diverges from the germline sequence, so it may reflect a read error. This chain connects TRBV5-1 to TRBJ1-1, with TRBD1 matching 11 bases. The CDR3 contains 16 residues. Germline loops: CDR1 SGHRS, CDR2 YFSETQ. CDR3 sequence (DNA): TGCACCAGCAGCCCCGGGGACAGGGGGTTAGGCACTGAAGCTTTCTTT. It encodes CTSSPGDRGLGTEAFF.